A single sample gave rise to the 30 T cell receptor beta chains below, sequenced in a study of blood T cell repertoires in COVID-19. Data came from immunoSEQ multiplex PCR; TCRdb stores just in-frame clones and leaves some out. The sample has about 75,000 clones, approximately 90% seen once; the top ten hold almost 6.5%. Material: peripheral blood. The receptor source for this set is a woman aged 45-59 years with acute or convalescent COVID-19.

The V and J genes are TRBV27 and TRBJ1-6; no reliable D call. Per germline, CDR1 MNHEY and CDR2 SMNVEV (reference sequence). This CDR3 is built from 15 residues. The V gene lost 3 bases and the J gene lost 7 bases, with 13 bases spanning the gap. CDR3 residues: CASSFWPGPNSPLHF. In DNA form, the CDR3 reads TGTGCCAGCAGTTTTTGGCCAGGCCCGAATTCACCCCTCCACTTT.

The V gene is TRBV7-9, the J gene TRBJ2-1, with 9 bases identical to TRBD2. The CDR3 sequence is 16 residues long. The germline CDR1 and CDR2 sequences are SEHNR and FQNEAQ (reference sequence). Unmatched junction bases numbered 16, after V lost 6 bases and J lost 10 bases. CDR3 DNA sequence: TGTGCCAGCAGTCCCCCGGGGCGGGAGGGCCAGCAAGAGCAGTTCTTC. Amino acid sequence: CASSPPGREGQQEQFF. Drawing the rest from reference TRBV7-9 and TRBJ2-1, the complete variable domain is DTGVSQNPRHKITKRGQNVTFRCDPISEHNRLYWYRQTLGQGPEFLTYFQNEAQLEKSRLLSDRFSAERPKGSFSTLEIQRTEQGDSAMYLCASSPPGREGQQEQFFGPGTRLTVL.

The chain joins TRBV19 to TRBJ2-6, with 7 bases fitting TRBD1. Per germline, CDR1 LNHDA and CDR2 SQIVND (reference sequence). The trim removed 6 bases at V and 3 bases at J, leaving 8 bases unmatched. The CDR3 totals 16 residues. The CDR3 spells CASSRQGSIGANVLTF. CDR3 nucleotide sequence: TGTGCCAGTAGCCGACAGGGTAGCATTGGGGCCAACGTCCTGACTTTC.

This clone was counted a single time. The chain employs TRBV20-1 and TRBJ2-2, with 7 positions matching TRBD1. Germline V lookup: CDR1 DFQATT, CDR2 SNEGSKA (reference sequence). The CDR3 is made up of 19 amino acids. The V gene end was trimmed by 3 bases and the J gene end by 0 bases; junction bases not matched to a gene: 16. CDR3 loop: CSASGSTDRADTNTGELFF. The CDR3 DNA reads TGCAGTGCTAGTGGGTCGACTGACAGGGCCGACACGAACACCGGGGAGCTGTTTTTT.

The chain links TRBV5-6 to TRBJ2-5; 7 bases line up with TRBD1. The J segment lost 2 bases and the V segment lost 0 bases, leaving 4 bases of the junction unmatched. In germline, CDR1 is SGHDT, CDR2 YYEEEE. This CDR3 contains 15 residues. DNA of the CDR3: TGTGCCAGCAGCTTGGACAGGGGTTCTCAAGAGACCCAGTACTTC. Residues: CASSLDRGSQETQYF.

V gene TRBV30 combines with J gene TRBJ2-1; 7 bases map to TRBD2. Germline V gives CDR1 GTSNPN, CDR2 SVGIG (reference sequence). The CDR3 runs 17 residues. V was clipped by 3 bases and J by 0 bases; unmatched bases: 11. DNA for the CDR3: TGTGCCTGGAGGGGTTGGGGAGCGGGATTCTCCTACAATGAGCAGTTCTTC. This translates into CAWRGWGAGFSYNEQFF. Full variable domain (rest looked up from reference TRBV30 and TRBJ2-1): SQTIHQWPATLVQPVGSPLSLECTVEGTSNPNLYWYRQAAGRGLQLLFYSVGIGQISSEVPQNLSASRPQDRQFILSSKKLLLSDSGFYLCAWRGWGAGFSYNEQFFGPGTRLTVL.

This chain connects TRBV7-9 to TRBJ1-6; 9 nucleotides line up with TRBD1. This CDR3 region has 16 residues. Looked up from germline, CDR1 is SEHNR and CDR2 is FQNEAQ (reference sequence). V shed 3 bases and J 8 bases; nucleotides not matched to a gene: 8. The CDR3 coding sequence is TGTGCCAGCAGCTTGGGGGGACAGGGTGCGCATTCACCCCTCCACTTT. This translates into CASSLGGQGAHSPLHF.

V is TRBV7-9 and J is TRBJ2-5, with D maybe TRBD1 (6 bases). The V end was cut by 1 base, the J end by 4 bases, with 10 bases between. Germline lookup yields CDR1 SEHNR and CDR2 FQNEAQ (reference sequence). The CDR3 sequence is 14 residues long. The CDR3 region is CASSLVGGAETQYF. The CDR3 DNA is TGTGCCAGCAGCTTAGTTGGGGGCGCAGAGACCCAGTACTTC.

V and J are TRBV2 and TRBJ1-1, with 8 nucleotides matching TRBD1. This CDR3 is built from 13 residues. Germline values: CDR1 SNHLY, CDR2 FYNNEI. Trimming took 6 bases from V and 7 from J; bases not matched to a gene: 7. The DNA for the CDR3 is TGTGCCAGCAGGGGGACAGGCGGTGGTGAAGCTTTCTTT. Its translation: CASRGTGGGEAFF.

This chain uses TRBV29-1 with TRBJ2-1; 9 nucleotides match TRBD2. The junction had 2 bases not matched to a gene; V was cut back by 7 bases and J by 7 bases. CDR3 size: 11 residues. CDR1 and CDR2 from the germline V gene are SQVTM and ANQGSEA. CDR3 bases: TGCAGCGCCAGCGGGGGGAATGAGCAGTTCTTC. Protein: CSASGGNEQFF.

In this sample, this clone turned up once. V gene TRBV7-9 combines with J gene TRBJ1-4, with 7 bases fitting TRBD1. This CDR3 contains 14 residues. The V and J ends lost 4 bases and 8 bases, in that order; junction bases with no gene match: 7. From germline, CDR1 is SEHNR and CDR2 FQNEAQ (reference sequence). For the CDR3, the DNA is TGTGCCAGCAGCTCACGGGACAGCTTAGAAAAACTGTTTTTT. Encoded protein: CASSSRDSLEKLFF.

The CDR3 DNA sequence: TGCGCCAGCAGCGAGGCGACAGGGAGCTCCTACAATGAGCAGTTCTTC. It translates to CASSEATGSSYNEQFF. This chain uses TRBV5-1 with TRBJ2-1; 7 nucleotides align to TRBD1. V trimming: 4 bases; J trimming: 0 bases; junction bases outside the gene matches: 7. The CDR3 is 16 amino acids. Germline CDR1 reads SGHRS; CDR2 reads YFSETQ.

The chain recombines TRBV19 with TRBJ2-1; tentatively, D is TRBD2 (6 bases). The CDR3 spans 13 residues. Per the germline V gene, CDR1 is LNHDA and CDR2 is SQIVND (reference sequence). V was cut by 6 bases and J by 12 bases, with 18 bases left in between. The CDR3 region is CASSGTPVGRQFF. The DNA of the CDR3 is TGTGCCAGTAGCGGGACTCCCGTTGGTCGGCAGTTCTTC.

V is TRBV2 and J is TRBJ1-6, with a tentative D call TRBD1 (6 bases). Germline values: CDR1 SNHLY, CDR2 FYNNEI. Trimming left V 10 bases short and J 7 bases short, with 11 bases between. CDR3 length: 12 residues. The CDR3 here is CAIGQGNSPLHF. In DNA, the CDR3 is TGTGCCATCGGTCAGGGGAATTCACCCCTCCACTTT.

The rearrangement joins TRBV5-6 to TRBJ1-4; perhaps TRBD1 as D (5 bases). The CDR3 totals 16 residues. Trimming took 4 bases from V and 0 from J, leaving 13 bases between them. The germline CDR1 and CDR2 sequences are SGHDT and YYEEEE. The CDR3, as DNA: TGTGCCAGCAGCCGCACCGACAGAACAACTAATGAAAAACTGTTTTTT. Its translation: CASSRTDRTTNEKLFF.

The chain uses TRBV19 and TRBJ1-6; D is undetermined. The CDR3 has 14 amino acids. Germline-derived CDR1 and CDR2 are LNHDA and SQIVND (reference sequence). Trimming removed 3 bases at V and 10 bases at J, with 13 bases between. In DNA form, the CDR3 reads TGTGCCAGTAGTATCAAGAGGGAAGGGTCACCCCTCCACTTT. Its translation: CASSIKREGSPLHF. Full variable domain (remainder filled in from reference TRBV19 and TRBJ1-6): DGGITQSPKYLFRKEGQNVTLSCEQNLNHDAMYWYRQDPGQGLRLIYYSQIVNDFQKGDIAEGYSVSREKKESFPLTVTSAQKNPTAFYLCASSIKREGSPLHFGNGTRLTVT.

The gene calls are TRBV6-5 and TRBJ1-5; D might be TRBD1 (5 bases). CDR3 size: 13 residues. V was clipped by 8 bases and J by 2 bases, with 10 bases between them. Germline CDR1 MNHEY, CDR2 SVGAGI. CDR3 in DNA: TGTGCCAGCTCGGGCAGGGGCAATCAGCCCCAGCATTTT. It translates to CASSGRGNQPQHF.

CDR3 loop: CASSPPGASYEQYF. The DNA for the CDR3 is TGCGCCAGCAGCCCACCAGGGGCCTCCTACGAGCAGTACTTC. The rearrangement links TRBV4-1 to TRBJ2-7; TRBD1 might be the D (6 bases). From germline, CDR1 is MGHRA and CDR2 YSYEKL. V was trimmed by 4 bases and J by 0 bases, leaving 10 bases between them. The length of the CDR3 is 14 residues.

The chain has TRBV7-9 and TRBJ2-3; 9 bases align to TRBD1. CDR3 length equals 15 residues. The germline V gene has CDR1 SEHNR and CDR2 FQNEAQ (reference sequence). Trimming cost V 3 bases and J 3 bases; bases outside gene matches: 4. The chain's CDR3 is CASSLGQGGTDTQYF. CDR3 bases: TGTGCCAGCAGCTTGGGACAGGGAGGGACAGATACGCAGTATTTT.

This clone was seen repeatedly, ten times or more. The chain has TRBV5-4 and TRBJ2-7, with 7 bases aligning to TRBD1. From germline, CDR1 is SGHNT and CDR2 YYREEE (reference sequence). CDR3 length equals 14 residues. Germline trimming cut 4 bases from V and 2 bases from J; bases unmatched to any gene: 6. The CDR3 bases are TGTGCCAGCAGCCCGCGACAGGGCACCTACGAGCAGTACTTC. Translating gives CASSPRQGTYEQYF.

This clone has only a few counts. The chain joins TRBV2 to TRBJ2-1; D unresolved. V was cut by 4 bases and J by 1 base, with 8 bases left in between. CDR1 and CDR2 (germline): SNHLY, FYNNEI. CDR3 length: 14 residues. Here the CDR3 reads CASSVDGSYNEQFF. The CDR3 coding sequence is TGTGCCAGCAGTGTAGACGGGTCCTACAATGAGCAGTTCTTC.

The V gene is TRBV4-2, the J gene TRBJ1-2; D is uncertain. The V and J ends lost 0 bases and 4 bases respectively, with 15 bases between them. Germline values: CDR1 LGHNA, CDR2 YNFKEQ. The CDR3 length is 16 residues. CDR3 loop: CASSQEVGVIGYGYTF. The CDR3 DNA reads as TGTGCCAGCAGCCAAGAGGTCGGAGTAATAGGCTATGGCTACACCTTC.

The V gene is TRBV7-8, the J gene TRBJ2-7; tentative D call: TRBD1 (6 bases). CDR1 is SGHVS, CDR2 FQNEAQ, per germline. This CDR3 has 16 amino acids. With 1 base removed from V and 2 bases from J, the gap between germline ends came to 15 bases. Written as DNA, the CDR3 is TGTGCCAGCAGCTTAGGAAACAGGGTCCCAACCTACGAGCAGTACTTC. Translating it yields CASSLGNRVPTYEQYF.

CDR3 sequence (DNA): TGTGCCAGCAGCTTAAGAGAATCCTACGAGCAGTACTTC. Translated: CASSLRESYEQYF. The rearrangement links TRBV7-9 to TRBJ2-7; unclear D gene. Trimming took 2 bases from V and 1 from J, leaving 6 bases between them. The germline gives CDR1 SEHNR, CDR2 FQNEAQ (reference sequence). The CDR3 has 13 residues.

This chain connects TRBV6-6 to TRBJ2-7; 9 bases map to TRBD1. Germline V CDR1 and CDR2: MNHNY, SVGAGI (reference sequence). V shed 4 bases, J shed 3 bases, and the junction held 7 bases outside the gene matches. This CDR3 is 15 amino acids long. The CDR3: CASSSSGQGLYEQYF. The CDR3 bases are TGTGCCAGCAGTTCCTCGGGACAGGGCCTCTACGAGCAGTACTTC.

The chain is built from TRBV27 and TRBJ1-6; TRBD1 matches at 7 bases. V shed 4 bases and J 7 bases; nucleotides not matched to a gene: 4. This CDR3 has 14 amino acids. Per the germline V gene, CDR1 is MNHEY and CDR2 is SMNVEV (reference sequence). CDR3 amino acids: CASSSTGLNSPLHF. Written as DNA, the CDR3 is TGTGCCAGCAGTTCGACAGGGTTGAATTCACCCCTCCACTTT.

CDR3 sequence reads: CASSFGGASNQPQHF. In DNA, the CDR3 is TGTGCCAGCAGTTTCGGAGGGGCTAGCAATCAGCCCCAGCATTTT. This chain uses TRBV6-2 or TRBV6-3 with TRBJ1-5; a possible D gene is TRBD1 (5 bases). CDR1 is MNHEY, CDR2 SVGEGT, per germline. This CDR3 spans 15 amino acids. Trimming left V 4 bases short and J 0 bases short, with 10 bases between.

The gene calls are TRBV5-1 and TRBJ2-1; TRBD2 is a possible D gene (6 bases). In germline, CDR1 is SGHRS, CDR2 YFSETQ. This CDR3 is built from 17 residues. Between the trimmed V and J ends, which lost 0 bases and 10 bases, there was a span of 23 bases. The CDR3 nucleotides read TGCGCCAGCAGCTTGGCGCTCCCGGGACTCGGAAGTCAGGAGCAGTTCTTC. Its translation: CASSLALPGLGSQEQFF.

V usage is TRBV4-1 and J usage is TRBJ2-1; 12 positions match TRBD1. V dropped 3 bases and J dropped 9; count of bases not matched to a gene: 9. This CDR3 comprises 16 residues. Germline lookup yields CDR1 MGHRA and CDR2 YSYEKL. CDR3 region: CASSHFSGTGGVEQFF. The CDR3 bases are TGCGCCAGCAGCCATTTCTCCGGGACAGGGGGCGTTGAGCAGTTCTTC.

J is TRBJ1-4 and V is TRBV28, with 10 bases aligning to TRBD1. V lost 8 bases to trimming and J lost 7 bases; unmatched junction nucleotides: 4. Germline lookup yields CDR1 MDHEN and CDR2 SYDVKM. The CDR3 contains 13 residues. The CDR3 bases are TGTGCCAGCCGGGACAGGGGACGTGAAAAACTGTTTTTT. It encodes CASRDRGREKLFF.